The next 12 T cell receptor beta chains were all read from a single sample in a study of control samples from healthy donors and cancer patients. The repertoire was sequenced with immunoSEQ multiplex PCR; TCRdb's copy has only in-frame clones and lacks some. The table lists about 170,000 clones, 80% to 95% of them singletons. The sequencing input was blood. All receptors derive from a woman aged 60-75 years in good health.

The chain uses TRBV10-3 and TRBJ1-6, with D possibly being TRBD1 (6 bases). Trimming shortened V by 10 bases and J by 10 bases, and 17 bases separated the two germline ends. CDR1 and CDR2 (germline): ENHRY, SYGVKD. This CDR3 is 13 amino acids long. The CDR3 is CATRNRESSPLHF. DNA of the CDR3: TGTGCCACCCGTAACAGGGAGAGCTCACCCCTCCACTTT.

The chain links TRBV30 to TRBJ1-6; the D gene is possibly TRBD1 (6 bases). Germline CDR1 reads GTSNPN; CDR2 reads SVGIG (reference sequence). Trimming took 2 bases from V and 2 from J, leaving 13 bases between them. The CDR3 has 16 residues. The CDR3 spells CAWSLQGSPYNSPLHF. The CDR3 region has the DNA TGTGCCTGGAGTCTACAGGGTAGCCCCTATAATTCACCCCTCCACTTT.

The chain uses TRBV10-1 and TRBJ1-4, with TRBD1 as a possible D gene (6 bases). CDR1 and CDR2 (germline): WNHNN, SYGVQD (reference sequence). V dropped 6 bases and J dropped 0 bases, with 8 bases sitting between them. The CDR3 runs 14 residues. CDR3 in amino acids: CASRGGSTNEKLFF. The CDR3, as DNA: TGCGCCAGCAGAGGGGGGTCAACTAATGAAAAACTGTTTTTT.

This chain links TRBV20-1 with TRBJ2-7, with a weak D call TRBD1 (5 bases). V lost 3 bases, J lost 3 bases, and 9 bases lay in between. The length of the CDR3 is 12 residues. Germline CDR1 DFQATT, CDR2 SNEGSKA (reference sequence). The CDR3 sequence is CSASSDNYEQYF. CDR3 bases: TGCAGTGCTAGTTCGGACAACTACGAGCAGTACTTC.

The chain employs TRBV5-6 and TRBJ1-2; D is uncertain. Germline V lookup: CDR1 SGHDT, CDR2 YYEEEE. This CDR3 is built from 15 residues. V lost 4 bases and J lost 4, with 17 bases in between. CDR3 nucleotide sequence: TGTGCCAGCAGCCAAACCGGGAGCCGTATCTATGGCTACACCTTC. This gives the protein CASSQTGSRIYGYTF.

V and J are TRBV7-8 and TRBJ2-1; tentative D call: TRBD1 (6 bases). CDR1 and CDR2 from the germline V gene are SGHVS and FQNEAQ. This CDR3 has 14 amino acids. Between the trimmed V and J ends, which lost 3 bases and 8 bases, there was a span of 14 bases. The CDR3: CASSLTGYGHEQFF. In DNA, the CDR3 is TGTGCCAGCAGCTTGACAGGTTATGGTCATGAGCAGTTCTTC.

This rearrangement joins TRBV29-1 to TRBJ1-2; a weak D match, TRBD1 (5 bases). Trimming removed 3 bases at V and 4 bases at J, with 9 bases between. The length of the CDR3 is 12 residues. Germline V gene sequence: CDR1 SQVTM, CDR2 ANQGSEA. The CDR3 region has the DNA TGCAGCGTTGAGGGGGATGGCTATGGCTACACCTTC. Encoded protein: CSVEGDGYGYTF.

The chain is built from TRBV5-4 and TRBJ1-3; no firm D call. CDR1 and CDR2 (germline): SGHNT, YYREEE (reference sequence). CDR3 length: 14 residues. Trimming removed 0 bases from V and 4 bases from J, with 8 bases in between. CDR3 bases: TGTGCCAGCAGCTTGGTGGAACCAGGAAACACCATATATTTT. Translating it yields CASSLVEPGNTIYF.

This chain uses TRBV27 with TRBJ2-1, with 7 nucleotides matching TRBD1. The CDR3 length is 18 residues. Per the germline V gene, CDR1 is MNHEY and CDR2 is SMNVEV (reference sequence). The ends lost 1 base at V and 2 bases at J; junction bases unmatched: 11. This chain's CDR3 is CASSLFTPGQSAYNEQFF. The DNA of the CDR3 is TGTGCCAGCAGTTTATTTACCCCGGGACAGTCGGCCTACAATGAGCAGTTCTTC.

The chain joins TRBV12-3 or TRBV12-4 to TRBJ1-6; D unclear. The V end lost 6 bases, the J end lost 7 bases, and 7 bases lay between the germline ends. This CDR3 region has 12 residues. CDR3 nucleotide sequence: TGTGCCAGCAGACTACAGAATTCACCCCTCCACTTT. As protein: CASRLQNSPLHF.

The V and J genes are TRBV5-1 and TRBJ1-5; TRBD1 matches at 9 bases. This CDR3 is 13 amino acids long. The germline V gene encodes CDR1 SGHRS and CDR2 YFSETQ. The trim removed 4 bases at V and 11 bases at J, leaving 7 bases unmatched. DNA of the CDR3: TGCGCCAGCAGCGTGGGACAGGGCACGGCCCAGCATTTT. Protein: CASSVGQGTAQHF.

The chain couples TRBV5-1 to TRBJ2-2; D may be TRBD1 (6 bases). The CDR3 has 15 residues. Germline V gene sequence: CDR1 SGHRS, CDR2 YFSETQ. V was trimmed by 4 bases and J by 3 bases, leaving 13 bases between them. The CDR3 DNA follows: TGCGCCAGCAGCCAGGGACAAAAAGACACCGGGGAGCTGTTTTTT. Encoded protein: CASSQGQKDTGELFF. Based on the CDR3 plus reference TRBV5-1 and TRBJ2-2, the full variable domain is KAGVTQTPRYLIKTRGQQVTLSCSPISGHRSVSWYQQTPGQGLQFLFEYFSETQRNKGNFPGRFSGRQFSNSRSEMNVSTLELGDSALYLCASSQGQKDTGELFFGEGSRLTVL.